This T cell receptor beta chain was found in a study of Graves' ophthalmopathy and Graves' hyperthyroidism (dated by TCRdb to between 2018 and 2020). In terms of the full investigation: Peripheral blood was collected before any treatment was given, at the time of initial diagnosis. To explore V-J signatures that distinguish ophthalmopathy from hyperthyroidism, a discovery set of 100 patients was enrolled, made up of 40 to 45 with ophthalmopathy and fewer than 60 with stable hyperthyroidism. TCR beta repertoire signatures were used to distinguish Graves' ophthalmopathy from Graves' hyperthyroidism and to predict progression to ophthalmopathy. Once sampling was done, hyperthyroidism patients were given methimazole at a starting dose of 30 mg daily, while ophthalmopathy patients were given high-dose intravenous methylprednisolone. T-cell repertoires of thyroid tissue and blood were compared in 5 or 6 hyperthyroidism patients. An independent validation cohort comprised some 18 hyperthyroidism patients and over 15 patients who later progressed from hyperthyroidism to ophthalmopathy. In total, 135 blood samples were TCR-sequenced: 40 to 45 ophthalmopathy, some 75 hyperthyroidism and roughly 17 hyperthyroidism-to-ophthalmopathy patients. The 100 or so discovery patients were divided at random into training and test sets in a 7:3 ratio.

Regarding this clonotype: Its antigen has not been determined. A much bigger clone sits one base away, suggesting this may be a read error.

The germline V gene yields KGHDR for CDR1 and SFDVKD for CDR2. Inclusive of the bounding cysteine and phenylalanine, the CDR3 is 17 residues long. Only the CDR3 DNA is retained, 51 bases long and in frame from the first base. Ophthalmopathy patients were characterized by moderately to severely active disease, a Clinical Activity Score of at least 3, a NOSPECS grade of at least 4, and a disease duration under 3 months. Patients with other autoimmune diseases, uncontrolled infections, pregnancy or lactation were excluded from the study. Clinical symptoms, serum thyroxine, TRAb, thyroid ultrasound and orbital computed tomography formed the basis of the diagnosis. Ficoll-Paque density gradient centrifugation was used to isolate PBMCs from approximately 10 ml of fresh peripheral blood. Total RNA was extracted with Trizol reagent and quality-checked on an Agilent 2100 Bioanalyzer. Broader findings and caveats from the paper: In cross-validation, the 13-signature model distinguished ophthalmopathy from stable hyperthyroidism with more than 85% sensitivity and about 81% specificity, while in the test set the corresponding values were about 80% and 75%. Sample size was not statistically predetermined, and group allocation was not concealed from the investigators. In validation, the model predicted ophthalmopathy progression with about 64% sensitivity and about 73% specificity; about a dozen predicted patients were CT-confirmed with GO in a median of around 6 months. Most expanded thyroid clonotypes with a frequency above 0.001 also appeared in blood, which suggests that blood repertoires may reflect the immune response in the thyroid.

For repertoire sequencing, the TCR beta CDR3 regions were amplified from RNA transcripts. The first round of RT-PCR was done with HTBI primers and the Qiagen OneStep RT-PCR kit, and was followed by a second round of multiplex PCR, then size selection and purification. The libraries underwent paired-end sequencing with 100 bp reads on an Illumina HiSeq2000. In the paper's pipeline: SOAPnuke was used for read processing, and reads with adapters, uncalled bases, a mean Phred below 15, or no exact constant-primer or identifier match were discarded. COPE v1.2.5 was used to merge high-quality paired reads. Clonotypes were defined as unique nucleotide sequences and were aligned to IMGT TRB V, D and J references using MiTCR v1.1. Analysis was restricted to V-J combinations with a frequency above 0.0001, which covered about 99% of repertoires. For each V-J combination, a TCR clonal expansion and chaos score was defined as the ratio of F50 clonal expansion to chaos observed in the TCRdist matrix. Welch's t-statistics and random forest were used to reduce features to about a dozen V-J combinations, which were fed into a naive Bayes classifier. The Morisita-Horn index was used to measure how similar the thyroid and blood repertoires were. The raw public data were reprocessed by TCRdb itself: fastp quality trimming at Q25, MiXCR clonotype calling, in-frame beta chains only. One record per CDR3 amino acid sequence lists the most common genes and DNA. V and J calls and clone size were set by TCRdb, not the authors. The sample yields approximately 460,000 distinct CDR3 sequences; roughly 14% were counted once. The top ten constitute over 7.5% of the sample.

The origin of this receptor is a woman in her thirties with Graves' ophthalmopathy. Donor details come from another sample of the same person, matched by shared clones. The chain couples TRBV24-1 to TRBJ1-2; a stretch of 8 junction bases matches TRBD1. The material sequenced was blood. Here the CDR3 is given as CATSDPTSGQGTYGNTF. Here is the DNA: TGTGCCACCAGTGATCCCACCTCCGGACAGGGAACGTATGGCAACACCTTC.